These 11 T cell receptor beta chains originate from one sample sequenced in a study of cytomegalovirus exposure and HLA in healthy donors. The primer mix had 60 Vbeta and 13 Jbeta primers. This table comes from immunoSEQ multiplex PCR, and its TCRdb copy is limited to in-frame clones, with some not included. Of approximately 150,000 clones listed, 70% to 90% are singletons. Sample: PBMCs. The origin of the receptors is a woman in her thirties in good health and CMV-seropositive.

The chain joins TRBV18 to TRBJ1-4; D is unresolved. Germline V lookup: CDR1 KGHSH, CDR2 LQKENI. There are 14 residues in the CDR3. Trimming stripped 1 base from V and 7 bases from J, with 10 bases between. This CDR3 is CASSPLRGSEKLFF. CDR3 coding DNA: TGTGCCAGCTCACCACTAAGAGGGAGTGAAAAACTGTTTTTT.

This clone has only a few counts. This chain links TRBV7-8 with TRBJ1-5, with no clear D. CDR1 is SGHVS and CDR2 is FQNEAQ in the germline V gene. CDR3 length: 13 residues. Trimming shortened V by 3 bases and J by 6 bases, and 9 bases separated the two germline ends. The CDR3 reads CASSLAGFQPQHF. Here the CDR3 DNA reads TGTGCCAGCAGCTTGGCCGGGTTTCAGCCCCAGCATTTT.

The genes are TRBV5-4 and TRBJ1-4, with D tentatively TRBD1 (5 bases). From germline, CDR1 is SGHNT and CDR2 YYREEE (reference sequence). The CDR3 spans 15 residues. Trimming pared 1 base from V and 5 bases from J, leaving 12 bases between. The CDR3 DNA sequence: TGTGCCAGCAGCTTGAGAGTTCAGGGAAATGAAAAACTGTTTTTT. It is translated as CASSLRVQGNEKLFF. Full variable domain (remainder filled in from reference TRBV5-4 and TRBJ1-4): ETGVTQSPTHLIKTRGQQVTLRCSSQSGHNTVSWYQQALGQGPQFIFQYYREEENGRGNFPPRFSGLQFPNYSSELNVNALELDDSALYLCASSLRVQGNEKLFFGSGTQLSVL.

This rearrangement joins TRBV9 to TRBJ2-5, with a possible D match to TRBD2 (6 bases). In germline, CDR1 is SGDLS, CDR2 YYNGEE. CDR3 length: 14 amino acids. Trimming took off 0 bases at V and 5 bases at J, with 11 bases between the two ends. The CDR3 spells CASSVEVSGETQYF. The CDR3 region has the DNA TGTGCCAGCAGCGTAGAGGTTAGCGGTGAGACCCAGTACTTC.

This clone was detected only once. The chain recombines TRBV5-1 with TRBJ1-5; D is perhaps TRBD1 (6 bases). V lost 0 bases to trimming and J lost 6 bases, with 13 bases between them. In germline, CDR1 is SGHRS, CDR2 YFSETQ. This CDR3 spans 15 amino acids. CDR3 coding DNA: TGCGCCAGCAGCTTGGACACGGGGGGCCGTCAGCCCCAGCATTTT. Translation: CASSLDTGGRQPQHF.

To note about this clone: Other DNA sequences of this sample code for an identical CDR3. V usage is TRBV2 and J usage is TRBJ1-1; the D is unclear. The CDR3 loop spans 11 amino acids. The germline V gene has CDR1 SNHLY and CDR2 FYNNEI. Trimming removed 4 bases at V and 4 bases at J, with 4 bases between. CDR3 region: CASSGGTEAFF. The CDR3, as DNA: TGTGCCAGCAGTGGAGGCACTGAAGCTTTCTTT. The entire variable domain, with the rest obtained from reference TRBV2 and TRBJ1-1, is as follows: EPEVTQTPSHQVTQMGQEVILRCVPISNHLYFYWYRQILGQKVEFLVSFYNNEISEKSEIFDDQFSVERPDGSNFTLKIRSTKLEDSAMYFCASSGGTEAFFGQGTRLTVV.

This clone has just a few counts. The J gene is TRBJ1-1, the V gene TRBV6-5, with 8 bases fitting TRBD1. There are 12 residues in the CDR3. Per germline, CDR1 MNHEY and CDR2 SVGAGI. The junction had 1 base not matched to a gene; V was cut back by 2 bases and J by 8 bases. CDR3 amino acids: CASSYGQGEAFF. The CDR3 nucleotides read TGTGCCAGCAGTTACGGACAGGGCGAAGCTTTCTTT.

The chain couples TRBV5-1 to TRBJ1-1; weak D call: TRBD1 (6 bases). Trimming removed 4 bases at V and 4 bases at J, with 11 bases between. This CDR3 is built from 13 residues. Germline CDR1 and CDR2: SGHRS and YFSETQ. This chain's CDR3 is CASSEGVATEAFF. The CDR3 DNA reads TGCGCCAGCAGCGAGGGGGTGGCCACTGAAGCTTTCTTT. Looking up the rest from reference TRBV5-1 and TRBJ1-1 gives the full variable domain: KAGVTQTPRYLIKTRGQQVTLSCSPISGHRSVSWYQQTPGQGLQFLFEYFSETQRNKGNFPGRFSGRQFSNSRSEMNVSTLELGDSALYLCASSEGVATEAFFGQGTRLTVV.

The chain is built from TRBV6-6 and TRBJ1-1; TRBD1 matches 9 bases. J gave up 4 bases and V 6 bases, and 3 bases lay outside the gene matches. The CDR3 has 13 residues. Per the germline V gene, CDR1 is MNHNY and CDR2 is SVGAGI (reference sequence). The DNA of the CDR3 is TGTGCCAGCAGACCGGGACAGGGCACTGAAGCTTTCTTT. It yields the protein CASRPGQGTEAFF.

The chain uses TRBV6-5 and TRBJ1-2; 12 bases are a match to TRBD1. V shed 6 bases, J shed 8 bases, and the junction held 7 bases outside the gene matches. The germline V gene encodes CDR1 MNHEY and CDR2 SVGAGI. The CDR3 is 14 amino acids. CDR3 DNA sequence: TGTGCCAGCAGCGACTGGGACAGGGGGCAGGGCTACACCTTC. Translation gives CASSDWDRGQGYTF.

This chain joins TRBV27 and TRBJ1-1; 7 bases agree with TRBD1. V lost 6 bases and J lost 1; bases outside the gene matches: 11. Germline V gene lookup returns CDR1 MNHEY and CDR2 SMNVEV (reference sequence). This CDR3 has 16 amino acids. CDR3 amino acids: CASSPSQGNKNTEAFF. The CDR3 DNA reads as TGTGCCAGCAGCCCCTCACAGGGGAATAAGAACACTGAAGCTTTCTTT.